Listed below are T cell receptor beta chains from one sample, sequenced in a study of OX40 agonist ivuxolimab in advanced cancers. Some clones are missing from TCRdb's copy, which holds only in-frame ones; the method was immunoSEQ multiplex PCR. The repertoire has tens of thousands of clones, more than 70% of them found once; the top ten carry more than 0.45%. The specimen comprised CD4+ or CD8+ T cells sorted from blood, sampled in a trial of the OX40 agonist ivuxolimab. These TCRs come from an adult with an advanced solid tumor such as melanoma, head and neck, liver or kidney cancer. CDR3s include the opening cysteine and the closing phenylalanine or tryptophan. D genes are given only for firm matches. Not every row has a clone size; where given, it reads once, few, many or a size class.

v_gene	len	j_gene	d_gene	abundance	CDR3nt	CDR3aa
TRBV5-1	17	TRBJ2-1	.	.	TGCGCCAGCAGCTTGGCGAGTGGGGGGGCAAACTACAATGAGCAGTTCTTC	CASSLASGGANYNEQFF
TRBV5-1	14	TRBJ2-3	TRBD1	.	TGCGCCAGCACCGGGACAGGTACATTAGATACGCAGTATTTT	CASTGTGTLDTQYF
TRBV19	15	TRBJ2-1	.	.	TGTGCCAGTACCCTCGGCCGGAGCTCCTACAATGAGCAGTTCTTC	CASTLGRSSYNEQFF
TRBV19	15	TRBJ2-3	.	once	TGTGCCAGTAGCGCGTGGGGGCCAGGCACAGATACGCAGTATTTT	CASSAWGPGTDTQYF
TRBV5-1	14	TRBJ2-3	.	once	TGCGCCAGCAGCTCCACCCCGGGCACAGATACGCAGTATTTT	CASSSTPGTDTQYF
TRBV7-8	14	TRBJ1-1	TRBD1	.	TGTGCCAGCACTTGGCGGCAGGGGGCGACTGAAGCTTTCTTT	CASTWRQGATEAFF
TRBV23-1	14	TRBJ1-3	.	.	TGCGCCAGGTCCCGAATTAGCTCTGGAAACACCATATATTTT	CARSRISSGNTIYF
TRBV11-2	14	TRBJ1-1	TRBD1	once	TGTGCCAGCAGCCCGTGGGACAGGGTCACTGAAGCTTTCTTT	CASSPWDRVTEAFF
TRBV10-3	14	TRBJ1-2	.	once	TGTGCCATCAGTGAGTCAGGGCTGAACTATGGCTACACCTTC	CAISESGLNYGYTF
TRBV28	14	TRBJ2-7	TRBD1	.	TGTGCCAGCACCCGACAGGGGGGGGACTACGAGCAGTACTTC	CASTRQGGDYEQYF
TRBV9	14	TRBJ1-2	TRBD1	.	TGTGCCAGCAGCGCATCGACAGGGAACTATGGCTACACCTTC	CASSASTGNYGYTF
TRBV2	15	TRBJ2-1	TRBD2	once	TGTGCCAGCAGTGATGGCGGGGGGGGGTACAATGAGCAGTTCTTC	CASSDGGGGYNEQFF
TRBV15	13	TRBJ1-2	.	once	TGTGCAGCCGGGAGCCCGGACAGCTATGGCTACACCTTC	CAAGSPDSYGYTF
TRBV5-5	13	TRBJ2-7	.	.	TGTGCCAGCAGTCCAGGGGTTAGCTACGAGCAGTACTTC	CASSPGVSYEQYF
TRBV28	12	TRBJ2-7	TRBD1	.	TGTGCCATTCAGACAGGGACCTACGAGCAGTACTTC	CAIQTGTYEQYF
TRBV28	16	TRBJ1-2	.	.	TGTGCCAGCAGTTTACTTGGACCTGCTCAAAACTATGGCTACACCTTC	CASSLLGPAQNYGYTF
TRBV2	13	TRBJ2-1	.	.	TGTGCCAGCAGAAGGGACCAGGCCCCTGAGCAGTTCTTC	CASRRDQAPEQFF
TRBV7-2	14	TRBJ2-2	.	.	TGTGCCAGCAGCGCGACAGGGAACACCGGGGAGCTGTTTTTT	CASSATGNTGELFF
TRBV19	14	TRBJ2-3	.	.	TGTGCCAGTAGAGCGGGACAGAGCACAGATACGCAGTATTTT	CASRAGQSTDTQYF
TRBV5-1	13	TRBJ2-5	.	.	TGCGCCAGCGCAGGGCAGGTAGGAGAGACCCAGTACTTC	CASAGQVGETQYF
TRBV2	12	TRBJ1-5	.	.	TGTGCCAGCAGTTTGGACGGTCAGCCCCAGCATTTT	CASSLDGQPQHF
TRBV28	16	TRBJ1-1	.	.	TGTGCCAGCAGTTTGTTCTCAGGGACTGGTGGCACTGAAGCTTTCTTT	CASSLFSGTGGTEAFF
TRBV11-1	14	TRBJ1-3	.	.	TGTGCCAGCAGCTCTAGACCCCTTGGAAACACCATATATTTT	CASSSRPLGNTIYF
TRBV12-5	14	TRBJ1-1	.	.	TGTGCCCAGACGGATAGGGTCGTTGACACTGAAGCTTTCTTT	CAQTDRVVDTEAFF
TRBV6-5	14	TRBJ2-1	TRBD1	.	TGTGCCAGCAGTGGTGGGACAGTCTACAATGAGCAGTTCTTC	CASSGGTVYNEQFF
TRBV6-1	17	TRBJ2-6	TRBD1	.	TGTGCCAGCAGTGTAGGATACAGGGGTGGTGGGGCCAACGTCCTGACTTTC	CASSVGYRGGGANVLTF
TRBV7-8	15	TRBJ1-5	TRBD1	.	TGTGCCAGCAGCTTTGCACAGGGGGCTGGTCAGCCCCAGCATTTT	CASSFAQGAGQPQHF
TRBV5-6	17	TRBJ2-2	.	.	TGTGCCAGCAGCTTGGCGTCTAAAAGGGTCAACACCGGGGAGCTGTTTTTT	CASSLASKRVNTGELFF
TRBV11-2	14	TRBJ1-2	.	.	TGTGCCAGCAGCTTAGATTCCGGGTTCCGTGGCTACACCTTC	CASSLDSGFRGYTF
TRBV14	13	TRBJ1-2	.	once	TGTGCCAGCAGCCCGACAGTTAACTATGGCTACACCTTC	CASSPTVNYGYTF
TRBV5-4	13	TRBJ1-2	.	.	TGTGCCAGCAGCTTGGACCAGGGGTATGGCTACACCTTC	CASSLDQGYGYTF
TRBV7-2	13	TRBJ2-7	TRBD1	.	TGTGCCAGCAGCTTCTGGACAGGGGGAGAGCAGTACTTC	CASSFWTGGEQYF
TRBV4-3	16	TRBJ1-5	.	.	TGCGCCAGCAGCCAGGGCTTTGGGGGAAGGGATCAGCCCCAGCATTTT	CASSQGFGGRDQPQHF
TRBV9	15	TRBJ2-5	.	.	TGTGCCAGCAGCCCGAGTGCCGGGGGCCAAGAGACCCAGTACTTC	CASSPSAGGQETQYF
TRBV10-3	15	TRBJ1-5	.	.	TGTGCCATCAGTGCCCTCCAGGGCGAGGGCCAGCCCCAGCATTTT	CAISALQGEGQPQHF
TRBV2	15	TRBJ2-5	TRBD1	.	TGTGCCAGCAGTCTGACAGGGGCGGGCGTGGAGACCCAGTACTTC	CASSLTGAGVETQYF
TRBV14	12	TRBJ1-6	.	.	TGTGCCAGCAGCTCCTCCGATTCACCCCTCCACTTT	CASSSSDSPLHF
TRBV21-1	18	TRBJ2-3	.	few	TGTGCCAGCAGCCCGGCTCCTAGTGGGGGGATACACACAGATACGCAGTATTTT	CASSPAPSGGIHTDTQYF
TRBV14	16	TRBJ2-3	TRBD2	once	TGTGCCAGCAGCCCCGGGACTAGTGCCGTCACAGATACGCAGTATTTT	CASSPGTSAVTDTQYF
TRBV4-2	14	TRBJ2-1	.	.	TGTGCCAGCAGCCACTTAAATGGAGGGAATGAGCAGTTCTTC	CASSHLNGGNEQFF
TRBV2	16	TRBJ2-1	TRBD2	.	TGTGCCAGCAGGGGACTAGTGGGGGGTTCCTACAATGAGCAGTTCTTC	CASRGLVGGSYNEQFF